This T cell receptor (beta chain) derives from a study of technical replicates of blood from several donors. Measured with immunoSEQ multiplex PCR; TCRdb has only the in-frame clones, and not every one. Here the sample spans 75,000 to 90,000 clones, 95% being singletons. This receptor was taken from a human donor in good health. The sample was T cells isolated from PBMCs.

CDR3 DNA sequence: TGTGCCAGCTTCACAGGGGGCGATGGCTACACCTTC. It is translated as CASFTGGDGYTF. This rearrangement joins TRBV19 to TRBJ1-2; 9 bases align to TRBD1. This CDR3 comprises 12 residues. The V gene end was trimmed by 9 bases and the J gene end by 6 bases; junction bases not matched to a gene: 5. Per the germline V gene, CDR1 is LNHDA and CDR2 is SQIVND (reference sequence).